This T cell receptor beta chain was captured in a study of T cell clusters in autoimmune cytopenias. Study-level background: A median of about 54,000 TRB reads per sample yielded a median roughly 2,500 distinct clonotypes.

Tens of thousands of genome equivalents of blood DNA were amplified for TRB. This CDR3 region has 12 residues. TRB rearrangements were amplified by touch-down multiplex PCR with mixed TRB-A/B primers. TCRdb re-called the multiplex PCR reads and catalogs CDR3 proteins one per entry, DNA excluded. Recorded here are several thousand distinct CDR3 sequences; the top ten clones represent about 17%. Another study also made use of these data, one on T cell repertoires in aging, cancer and after chemotherapy. That publication notes: In cancer patients, declining TCR diversity with age involved lost richness and lost evenness.

The sequenced sample was peripheral blood. The chain links TRBV12-3 or TRBV12-4 to TRBJ1-2; TCRdb selects TRBD1, and the lack of DNA leaves this call unchecked. This receptor was taken from a human donor in good health. The CDR3 loop reads CASSLLGVGYTF.